Listed here are 28 T cell receptor beta chains from one sample, sequenced in a study of early T cells in non-severe SARS-CoV-2 infection. TCRdb fed the 5' RACE reads into MiXCR, producing one record per CDR3 protein. This sample yields about 90,000 distinct CDR3 sequences, of which over 13% are seen a single time; roughly 7.2% belongs to the top ten. The sequenced sample consisted of whole blood. The receptors derive from an adult who was a healthcare worker with PCR-confirmed SARS-CoV-2 infection or an uninfected control (not recorded which).

The V and J genes are TRBV20-1 and TRBJ1-1; D call uncertain. The CDR3 runs to 11 residues. CDR1 is DFQATT, CDR2 SNEGSKA, per germline (reference sequence). Trimming cost V 5 bases and J 2 bases, with 6 bases left between them. The CDR3 sequence: CSAPRNTEAFF. CDR3 nucleotide sequence: TGCAGTGCTCCAAGAAACACTGAAGCTTTCTTT.

The chain employs TRBV27 and TRBJ2-1; tentative D call: TRBD1 (5 bases). Germline CDR1 MNHEY, CDR2 SMNVEV (reference sequence). The CDR3 loop spans 12 amino acids. V dropped 9 bases and J dropped 4 bases, with 10 bases sitting between them. This CDR3 reads CARPRAYNEQFF. The DNA for the CDR3 is TGTGCCAGACCCAGGGCGTACAATGAGCAGTTCTTC.

This clonotype was counted at least ten times. The V call is TRBV3-1, the J call TRBJ2-1, with TRBD2 identical over 9 bases. The germline V gene has CDR1 LGHDT and CDR2 YNNKEL (reference sequence). Trimming removed 0 bases from V and 5 bases from J; junction bases left unmatched: 8. The CDR3 runs to 17 residues. CDR3 in amino acids: CASSQEGVAGGHNEQFF. The DNA for the CDR3 is TGTGCCAGCAGCCAAGAAGGGGTGGCGGGAGGGCACAATGAGCAGTTCTTC.

The V gene is TRBV5-1, the J gene TRBJ2-5; D possibly matches TRBD1 or TRBD2 (5 bases each). The CDR3 runs to 15 residues. The V end lost 3 bases, the J end lost 5 bases, and 17 bases lay between the germline ends. Germline CDR1 SGHRS, CDR2 YFSETQ. CDR3 nucleotide sequence: TGCGCCAGCAGCTGGGGGTTAGCCCCCCAGGAGACCCAGTACTTC. Protein product: CASSWGLAPQETQYF.

This clonotype was counted between two and nine times. This rearrangement joins TRBV7-6 to TRBJ2-2; tentative D call: TRBD2 (5 bases). The CDR3 runs 16 residues. V shed 1 base and J shed 4 bases, with 13 bases lying between them. Germline loops: CDR1 SGHVS, CDR2 FNYEAQ. CDR3 in DNA: TGTGCCAGCAGCTTAGTAACCGGGGAGCGCACCGGGGAGCTGTTTTTT. Amino acid sequence: CASSLVTGERTGELFF. The full variable domain, its missing parts supplied by reference TRBV7-6 and TRBJ2-2, is GAGVSQSPRYKVTKRGQDVALRCDPISGHVSLYWYRQALGQGPEFLTYFNYEAQQDKSGLPNDRFSAERPEGSISTLTIQRTEQRDSAMYRCASSLVTGERTGELFFGEGSRLTVL.

The gene calls are TRBV7-9 and TRBJ2-7; 12 positions agree with TRBD1. The CDR3 length is 15 residues. V lost 5 bases to trimming and J lost 6 bases; unmatched junction nucleotides: 8. The germline gives CDR1 SEHNR, CDR2 FQNEAQ (reference sequence). Here the CDR3 reads CASSPRDRGPLEQYF. In nucleotides, the CDR3 is TGTGCCAGCAGCCCTAGGGACAGGGGGCCGCTCGAGCAGTACTTC.

The table lists this clonotype with a few counts. The chain is built from TRBV12-5 and TRBJ2-1, with 7 bases aligning to TRBD2. The CDR3 length is 18 residues. Germline lookup yields CDR1 LGHNT and CDR2 FRNRAP. J gave up 5 bases and V 6 bases, and 19 bases lay outside the gene matches. The CDR3 spells CASGPDKPGLRPDNEQFF. CDR3 bases: TGTGCTAGTGGCCCGGACAAGCCGGGACTACGTCCGGACAATGAGCAGTTCTTC.

This clonotype was detected a few times. This chain links TRBV7-9 with TRBJ2-2; D is ambiguous. Germline assignment: CDR1 SEHNR and CDR2 FQNEAQ (reference sequence). CDR3 size: 12 residues. Trimming pared 5 bases from V and 8 bases from J, leaving 9 bases between. The CDR3 bases are TGTGCCAGCAGCCCCCCCCCGGGGGAGCTGTTTTTT. It is translated as CASSPPPGELFF.

The chain recombines TRBV2 with TRBJ1-2; 7 nucleotides align to TRBD1. CDR3 length: 15 residues. Germline loops: CDR1 SNHLY, CDR2 FYNNEI. The ends lost 4 bases at V and 0 bases at J; junction bases unmatched: 5. The CDR3 here is CASSGGQGANYGYTF. CDR3 sequence (DNA): TGTGCCAGCAGTGGAGGTCAGGGGGCTAACTATGGCTACACCTTC.

This clonotype was detected many times. V gene TRBV6-5 combines with J gene TRBJ2-7; 9 positions match TRBD1. Germline V gives CDR1 MNHEY, CDR2 SVGAGI. There are 13 residues in the CDR3. J lost 1 base, V lost 6 bases, and 1 base had no gene match. For the CDR3, the DNA is TGTGCCAGCAGGACAGGGGGATCCTACGAGCAGTACTTC. Translating it yields CASRTGGSYEQYF.

This clonotype has a count of ten or more. The chain couples TRBV20-1 to TRBJ1-5; 11 bases map to TRBD1. This CDR3 contains 14 residues. Trimming removed 6 bases from V and 5 bases from J; junction bases left unmatched: 6. Germline V gene sequence: CDR1 DFQATT, CDR2 SNEGSKA (reference sequence). CDR3 DNA: TGCAGTGCCGGACAGGGGGCCTACGATCAGCCCCAGCATTTT. Translation: CSAGQGAYDQPQHF.

Many counts were recorded for this clonotype. V and J are TRBV6-5 and TRBJ2-6; 7 bases agree with TRBD2. The CDR3 runs to 18 residues. V was clipped by 0 bases and J by 0 bases; unmatched bases: 5. Germline V gives CDR1 MNHEY, CDR2 SVGAGI. CDR3 nucleotides: TGTGCCAGCAGTTACTCCCCGGGAGGACTCTCTGGGGCCAACGTCCTGACTTTC. It specifies CASSYSPGGLSGANVLTF.

The rearrangement joins TRBV20-1 to TRBJ2-7, with 9 bases identical to TRBD2. Germline CDR1 DFQATT, CDR2 SNEGSKA (reference sequence). V was clipped by 2 bases and J by 0 bases; unmatched bases: 8. This CDR3 is 16 amino acids long. CDR3: CSARNPSGINSYEQYF. The CDR3 DNA sequence: TGCAGTGCTAGAAATCCTAGCGGGATTAACTCCTACGAGCAGTACTTC.

CDR3 protein: CASSYGRGYTF. The CDR3 nucleotides read TGTGCCAGCAGTTACGGTCGTGGCTACACCTTC. The chain joins TRBV6-2 or TRBV6-3 to TRBJ1-2; D gene uncertain. The V gene lost 2 bases and the J gene lost 7 bases, with 5 bases spanning the gap. The germline V gene has CDR1 MNHEY and CDR2 SVGEGT. The CDR3 has 11 amino acids.

This clonotype was found a few times. The V and J genes are TRBV15 and TRBJ1-1; TRBD1 agrees at 9 bases. Losses at the gene ends were 3 bases for V and 6 bases for J; bases not matched to a gene: 8. Germline V lookup: CDR1 LNHNV, CDR2 YYDKDF (reference sequence). This CDR3 is 15 amino acids long. The CDR3 sequence is CATSRETGGFPEAFF. The CDR3 nucleotides are TGTGCCACCAGCAGGGAAACAGGGGGCTTCCCTGAAGCTTTCTTT.

This clonotype came up a few times. V gene TRBV12-3 or TRBV12-4 combines with J gene TRBJ1-1, with 8 bases lining up with TRBD1. V dropped 7 bases and J dropped 5; count of bases not matched to a gene: 6. The CDR3 is 13 amino acids. CDR3 protein: CASMKQGGTEAFF. The CDR3 region has the DNA TGTGCCAGCATGAAACAGGGGGGGACTGAAGCTTTCTTT.

This clonotype was seen more than once but under ten times. The rearrangement links TRBV6-5 to TRBJ2-3; 9 nucleotides align to TRBD2. Per the germline V gene, CDR1 is MNHEY and CDR2 is SVGAGI. The CDR3 contains 15 residues. J lost 3 bases, V lost 4 bases, and 5 bases had no gene match. The CDR3, as DNA: TGTGCCAGCAGTTCGCCTAGCGGGGTGACAGATACGCAGTATTTT. Residues: CASSSPSGVTDTQYF.

This clonotype was seen only a few times. The chain uses TRBV18 and TRBJ2-1; 9 bases agree with TRBD2. J was trimmed by 4 bases and V by 3 bases; bases with no gene match: 10. The CDR3 length is 17 residues. Germline assignment: CDR1 KGHSH and CDR2 LQKENI. CDR3 DNA sequence: TGTGCCAGCTCACCCTCCCTAGGCGGGAGGGGGTACAATGAGCAGTTCTTC. The encoded protein is CASSPSLGGRGYNEQFF.

The sample holds a few counts of this clonotype. The chain has TRBV18 and TRBJ1-1; no clear D. Germline V CDR1 and CDR2: KGHSH, LQKENI. Trimming took off 2 bases at V and 0 bases at J, with 10 bases between the two ends. This CDR3 contains 15 residues. CDR3 coding DNA: TGTGCCAGCTCACCAGGAGCAGGTATGAACACTGAAGCTTTCTTT. Its protein is CASSPGAGMNTEAFF.

This clonotype was counted a few times. This chain uses TRBV7-9 with TRBJ2-7; possible D gene TRBD1, 6 bases. Trimming pared 5 bases from V and 6 bases from J, leaving 14 bases between. The CDR3 runs to 13 residues. Germline loops: CDR1 SEHNR, CDR2 FQNEAQ (reference sequence). CDR3 DNA: TGTGCCAGCAGCCTGGGGGTCAGGGGCGAGCAGTACTTC. Translating it yields CASSLGVRGEQYF.

This clonotype was counted at least ten times. This chain connects TRBV29-1 to TRBJ2-2; no reliable D call. The germline V gene encodes CDR1 SQVTM and CDR2 ANQGSEA. The CDR3 sequence is 15 residues long. V was pared by 1 base and J by 0 bases, with 9 bases between. This CDR3 is CSVEGEPPNTGELFF. CDR3 DNA sequence: TGCAGCGTTGAAGGGGAACCACCGAACACCGGGGAGCTGTTTTTT.

In this sample, this clonotype turned up a few times. The V and J genes are TRBV5-4 and TRBJ2-3; 12 bases agree with TRBD2. The J segment lost 2 bases and the V segment lost 4 bases, leaving 8 bases of the junction unmatched. The germline CDR1 and CDR2 sequences are SGHNT and YYREEE (reference sequence). This CDR3 comprises 17 residues. The CDR3 DNA reads as TGTGCCAGCAGCCCCCGGACTAGCGGGGCGGTCACAGATACGCAGTATTTT. Its translation is CASSPRTSGAVTDTQYF.

V and J are TRBV27 and TRBJ2-1, with 8 bases fitting TRBD2. Trimming at V came to 7 bases and at J to 1 base, leaving 12 bases not matched to a gene. There are 17 residues in the CDR3. Germline lookup yields CDR1 MNHEY and CDR2 SMNVEV (reference sequence). The CDR3 protein is CASTLGASGPSYNEQFF. In DNA, the CDR3 is TGTGCCAGCACCCTAGGGGCTAGCGGGCCATCCTACAATGAGCAGTTCTTC.

V and J are TRBV19 and TRBJ1-4; 7 bases match TRBD1. The J segment lost 5 bases and the V segment lost 4 bases, leaving 7 bases of the junction unmatched. The CDR3 is made up of 15 amino acids. Germline CDR1 reads LNHDA; CDR2 reads SQIVND (reference sequence). The DNA for the CDR3 is TGTGCCAGTAGTACGTCCGGGACAGCAAATGAAAAACTGTTTTTT. Its translation: CASSTSGTANEKLFF.

The chain employs TRBV18 and TRBJ2-1; D gene unclear. Germline V gene lookup returns CDR1 KGHSH and CDR2 LQKENI. This CDR3 is built from 14 residues. Trimming removed 1 base from V and 7 bases from J, with 11 bases in between. In DNA, the CDR3 is TGTGCCAGCTCACCACAGGTTAGGATGAATGAGCAGTTCTTC. It translates to CASSPQVRMNEQFF.

This clonotype was detected a few times. The rearrangement joins TRBV7-2 to TRBJ2-3; D is uncertain. Germline V gene lookup returns CDR1 SGHTA and CDR2 FQGNSA. The CDR3 length is 14 residues. The V end lost 2 bases, the J end lost 2 bases, and 8 bases lay between the germline ends. CDR3 loop: CASSLSRNTDTQYF. The CDR3 bases are TGTGCCAGCAGCTTATCCAGGAACACAGATACGCAGTATTTT.

The sample holds a few counts of this clonotype. The V gene is TRBV19, the J gene TRBJ2-2; TRBD1 might be the D (6 bases). Per germline, CDR1 LNHDA and CDR2 SQIVND (reference sequence). The CDR3 has 20 residues. The ends were cut back, 3 bases at V and 3 bases at J, with 26 bases in the middle. Here the CDR3 DNA reads TGTGCCAGTAGTATTGTATTTCCGGACAGCTATCGAACTTACACCGGGGAGCTGTTTTTT. This sequence encodes CASSIVFPDSYRTYTGELFF.

This clonotype was observed a few times. This rearrangement joins TRBV7-8 to TRBJ2-2, with D unclear. This CDR3 is built from 12 residues. Germline loops: CDR1 SGHVS, CDR2 FQNEAQ. V lost 1 base to trimming and J lost 13 bases, with 10 bases between them. The CDR3 protein is CASSLDPTTLFF. CDR3 nucleotides: TGTGCCAGCAGCTTAGACCCTACGACGCTGTTTTTT.